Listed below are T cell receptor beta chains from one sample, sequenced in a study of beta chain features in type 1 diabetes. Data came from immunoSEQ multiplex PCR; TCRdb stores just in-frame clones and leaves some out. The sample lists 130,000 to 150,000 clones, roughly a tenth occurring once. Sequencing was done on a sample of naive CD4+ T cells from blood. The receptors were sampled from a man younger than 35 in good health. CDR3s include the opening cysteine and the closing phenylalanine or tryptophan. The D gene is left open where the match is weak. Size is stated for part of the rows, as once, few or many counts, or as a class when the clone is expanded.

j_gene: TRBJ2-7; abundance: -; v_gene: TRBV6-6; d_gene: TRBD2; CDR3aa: CASIGGDLRSYEQYF; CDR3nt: TGTGCCAGCATTGGGGGGGACTTACGCTCCTACGAGCAGTACTTC
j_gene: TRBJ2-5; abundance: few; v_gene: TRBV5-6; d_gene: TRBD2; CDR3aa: CASSTSGGALQETQYF; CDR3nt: TGTGCCAGCAGCACAAGCGGGGGGGCCCTCCAAGAGACCCAGTACTTC
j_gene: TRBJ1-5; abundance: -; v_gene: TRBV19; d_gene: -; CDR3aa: CASSIGRDQPQHF; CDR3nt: TGTGCCAGTAGTATAGGGAGAGATCAGCCCCAGCATTTT
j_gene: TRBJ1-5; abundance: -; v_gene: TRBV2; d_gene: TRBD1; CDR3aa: CASSVARTGGNRQPQHF; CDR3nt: TGTGCCAGCAGTGTAGCAAGGACAGGGGGGAATCGACAGCCCCAGCATTTT
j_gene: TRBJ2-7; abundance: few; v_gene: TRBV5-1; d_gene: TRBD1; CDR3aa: CASSEMTGSSYEQYF; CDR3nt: TGCGCCAGCAGCGAAATGACAGGGAGCTCCTACGAGCAGTACTTC
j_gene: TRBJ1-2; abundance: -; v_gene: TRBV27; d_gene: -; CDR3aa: CASSLRRGGALGYTF; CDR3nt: TGTGCCAGCAGTTTACGCCGGGGGGGGGCGCTTGGCTACACCTTC
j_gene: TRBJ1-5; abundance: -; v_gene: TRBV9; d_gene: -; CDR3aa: CASSVGGVSNQPQHF; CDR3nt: TGTGCCAGCAGCGTTGGAGGGGTTAGCAATCAGCCCCAGCATTTT
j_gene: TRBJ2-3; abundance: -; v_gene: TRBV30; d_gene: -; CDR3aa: CAWSWPSTDTQYF; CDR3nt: TGTGCCTGGAGTTGGCCTAGCACAGATACGCAGTATTTT
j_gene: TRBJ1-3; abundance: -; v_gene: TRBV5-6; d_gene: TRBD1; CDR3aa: CASSWTGTGNTIYF; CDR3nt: TGTGCCAGCAGCTGGACAGGGACTGGAAACACCATATATTTT
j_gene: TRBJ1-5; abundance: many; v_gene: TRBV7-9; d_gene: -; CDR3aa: CASSLMEQPQHF; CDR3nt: TGTGCCAGCAGCTTAATGGAGCAGCCCCAGCATTTT
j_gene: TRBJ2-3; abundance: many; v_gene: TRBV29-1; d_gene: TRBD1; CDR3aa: CSMGQGAPDTQYF; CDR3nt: TGCAGCATGGGACAGGGGGCACCAGATACGCAGTATTTT
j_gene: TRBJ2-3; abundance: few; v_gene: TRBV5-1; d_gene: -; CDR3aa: CASSLGGLSTQYF; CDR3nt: TGCGCCAGCAGCTTGGGAGGCCTTAGTACGCAGTATTTT
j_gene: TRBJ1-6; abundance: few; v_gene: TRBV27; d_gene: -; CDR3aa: CASSLSGAGSPLHF; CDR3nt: TGTGCCAGCAGTTTATCAGGGGCCGGTTCACCCCTCCACTTT
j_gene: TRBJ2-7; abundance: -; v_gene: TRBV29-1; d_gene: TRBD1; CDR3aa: CSVVSPQGAKGEQYF; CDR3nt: TGCAGCGTTGTTTCCCCACAGGGGGCCAAGGGCGAGCAGTACTTC
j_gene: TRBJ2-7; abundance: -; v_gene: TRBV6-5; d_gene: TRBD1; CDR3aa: CASRTGQGNYEQYF; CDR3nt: TGTGCCAGCAGGACGGGACAGGGGAACTACGAGCAGTACTTC
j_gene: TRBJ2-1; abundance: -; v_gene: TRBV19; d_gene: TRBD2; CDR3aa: CASSPPGLAGYNEQFF; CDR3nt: TGTGCCAGTAGTCCCCCGGGACTAGCGGGGTACAATGAGCAGTTCTTC
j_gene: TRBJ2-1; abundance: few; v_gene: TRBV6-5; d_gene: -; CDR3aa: CASSIADIYNEQFF; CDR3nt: TGTGCCAGCAGTATCGCAGATATCTACAATGAGCAGTTCTTC
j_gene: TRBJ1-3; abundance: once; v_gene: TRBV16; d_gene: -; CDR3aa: CASSQPSSGNTIYF; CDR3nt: TGTGCCAGCAGCCAGCCGAGCTCTGGAAACACCATATATTTT
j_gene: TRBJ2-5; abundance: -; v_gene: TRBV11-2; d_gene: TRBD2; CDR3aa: CASSLVAGGFETQYF; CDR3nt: TGTGCCAGCAGCTTAGTTGCGGGGGGGTTTGAGACCCAGTACTTC
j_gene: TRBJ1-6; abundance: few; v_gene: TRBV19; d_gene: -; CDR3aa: CASTTGYLSPLHF; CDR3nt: TGTGCCAGTACCACAGGGTACCTTTCACCCCTCCACTTT
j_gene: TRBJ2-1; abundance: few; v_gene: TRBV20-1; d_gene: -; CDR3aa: CSARDRDEQFF; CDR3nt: TGCAGTGCTAGAGATCGCGATGAGCAGTTCTTC
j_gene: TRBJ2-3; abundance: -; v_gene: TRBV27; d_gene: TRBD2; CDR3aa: CASSPRTSGGSTDTQYF; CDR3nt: TGTGCCAGCAGTCCAAGGACTAGCGGGGGGTCCACAGATACGCAGTATTTT
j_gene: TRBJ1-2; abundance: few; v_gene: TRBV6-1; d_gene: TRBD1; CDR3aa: CASSERQGARYGYTF; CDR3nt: TGTGCCAGCAGTGAAAGACAGGGGGCTCGGTATGGCTACACCTTC
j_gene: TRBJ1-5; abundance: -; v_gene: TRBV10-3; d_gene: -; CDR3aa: CAISEGPGQPQHF; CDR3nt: TGTGCCATCAGTGAGGGCCCTGGTCAGCCCCAGCATTTT
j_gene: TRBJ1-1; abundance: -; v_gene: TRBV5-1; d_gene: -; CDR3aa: CASGEAGYTEAFF; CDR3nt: TGCGCCAGCGGCGAGGCGGGATACACTGAAGCTTTCTTT
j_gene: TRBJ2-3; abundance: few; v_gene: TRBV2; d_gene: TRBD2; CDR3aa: CASTAGGRFTQYF; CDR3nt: TGTGCCAGCACAGCGGGGGGGCGCTTTACGCAGTATTTT
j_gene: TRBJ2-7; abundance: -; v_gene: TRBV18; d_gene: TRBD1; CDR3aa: CASSPGTGGWDEQYF; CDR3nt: TGTGCCAGCTCACCAGGGACAGGGGGCTGGGACGAGCAGTACTTC
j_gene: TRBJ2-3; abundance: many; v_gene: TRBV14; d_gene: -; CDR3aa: CASSQDRTPSGTQYF; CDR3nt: TGTGCCAGCAGCCAAGATAGGACACCCTCGGGTACGCAGTATTTT
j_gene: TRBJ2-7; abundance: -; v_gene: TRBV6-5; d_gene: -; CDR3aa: CASSYSASVNIEQYF; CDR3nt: TGTGCCAGCAGTTACTCGGCTAGCGTGAATATTGAGCAGTACTTC
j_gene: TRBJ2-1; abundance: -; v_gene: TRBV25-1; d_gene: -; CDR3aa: CASRGAGGSYNEQFF; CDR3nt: TGTGCCAGCAGGGGAGCAGGGGGGTCCTACAATGAGCAGTTCTTC
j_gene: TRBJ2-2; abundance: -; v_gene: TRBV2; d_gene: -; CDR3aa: CASTGNTGELFF; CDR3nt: TGTGCCAGCACCGGGAACACCGGGGAGCTGTTTTTT
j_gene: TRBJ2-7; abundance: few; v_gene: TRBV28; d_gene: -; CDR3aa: CASSLSGVRSYEQYF; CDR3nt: TGTGCCAGCAGTTTATCGGGGGTAAGGTCCTACGAGCAGTACTTC
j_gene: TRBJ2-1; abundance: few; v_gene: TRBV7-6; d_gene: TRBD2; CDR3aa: CASSLIIGTSGGAVNEQFF; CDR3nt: TGTGCCAGCAGCTTGATTATCGGGACTAGCGGGGGGGCTGTAAATGAGCAGTTCTTC
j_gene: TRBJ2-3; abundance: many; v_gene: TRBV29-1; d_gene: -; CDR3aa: CSGSITSTDTQYF; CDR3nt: TGCAGCGGTTCGATCACTAGCACAGATACGCAGTATTTT
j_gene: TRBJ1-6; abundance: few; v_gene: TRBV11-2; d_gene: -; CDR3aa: CASSLVNNSPLHF; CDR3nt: TGTGCCAGCAGCTTAGTTAATAATTCACCCCTCCACTTT
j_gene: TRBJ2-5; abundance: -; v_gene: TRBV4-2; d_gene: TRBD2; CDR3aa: CASSQDSPGGFQETQYF; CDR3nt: TGTGCCAGCAGCCAAGATTCACCGGGGGGGTTTCAAGAGACCCAGTACTTC
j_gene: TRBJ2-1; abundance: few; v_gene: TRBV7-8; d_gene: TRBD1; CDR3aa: CASSFRDRGILEQFF; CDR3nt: TGTGCCAGCAGCTTTAGGGACAGGGGCATCTTGGAGCAGTTCTTC
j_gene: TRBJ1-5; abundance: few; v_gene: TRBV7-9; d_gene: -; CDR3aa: CASSPRGNSNQPQHF; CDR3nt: TGTGCCAGCAGCCCCCGCGGCAATAGCAATCAGCCCCAGCATTTT
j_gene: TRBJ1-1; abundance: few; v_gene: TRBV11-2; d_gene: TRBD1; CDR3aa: CASSWGAAGGPFF; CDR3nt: TGTGCCAGCAGCTGGGGGGCCGCAGGGGGGCCTTTCTTT
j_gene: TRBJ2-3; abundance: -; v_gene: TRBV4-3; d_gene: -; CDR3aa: CASSQDRTGEGGTDTQYF; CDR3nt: TGCGCCAGCAGCCAAGATAGAACGGGCGAGGGGGGCACAGATACGCAGTATTTT
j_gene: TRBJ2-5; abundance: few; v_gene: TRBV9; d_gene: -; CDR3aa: CASSSGGGRAETQYF; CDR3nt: TGTGCCAGCAGCTCAGGTGGGGGCCGGGCAGAGACCCAGTACTTC
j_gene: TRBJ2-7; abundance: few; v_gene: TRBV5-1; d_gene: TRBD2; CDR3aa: CASSPGGAPWEQYF; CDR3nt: TGCGCCAGCAGCCCGGGGGGGGCCCCCTGGGAGCAGTACTTC
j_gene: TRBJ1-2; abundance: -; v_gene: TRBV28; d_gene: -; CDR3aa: CASSLGGAVEYGYTF; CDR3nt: TGTGCCAGCAGTTTGGGGGGAGCCGTGGAGTATGGCTACACCTTC
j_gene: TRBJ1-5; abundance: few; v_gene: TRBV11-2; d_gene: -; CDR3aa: CASSSTWGNQPQHF; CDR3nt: TGTGCCAGCAGCTCGACTTGGGGCAATCAGCCCCAGCATTTT
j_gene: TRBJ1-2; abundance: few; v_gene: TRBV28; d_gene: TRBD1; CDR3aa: CASSLLTGGSGYGYTF; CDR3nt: TGTGCCAGCAGTTTATTGACAGGGGGCAGTGGCTATGGCTACACCTTC
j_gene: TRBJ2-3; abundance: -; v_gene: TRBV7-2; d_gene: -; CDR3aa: CASSLLQGTDTQYF; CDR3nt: TGTGCCAGCAGCTTATTACAGGGCACAGATACGCAGTATTTT
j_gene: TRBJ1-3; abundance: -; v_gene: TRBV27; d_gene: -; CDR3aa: CASSLRRSGGNTIYF; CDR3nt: TGTGCCAGCAGTTTACGCAGATCGGGAGGAAACACCATATATTTT
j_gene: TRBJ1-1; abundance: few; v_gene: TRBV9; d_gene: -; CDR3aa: CASSPGEMNTEAFF; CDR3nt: TGTGCCAGCAGCCCCGGGGAGATGAACACTGAAGCTTTCTTT
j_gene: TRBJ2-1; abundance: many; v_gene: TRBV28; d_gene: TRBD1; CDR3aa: CASILRDRDNEQFF; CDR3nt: TGTGCCAGCATCCTCCGGGACAGGGACAATGAGCAGTTCTTC
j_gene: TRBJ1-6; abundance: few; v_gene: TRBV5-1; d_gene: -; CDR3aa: CASSGGSNSPLHF; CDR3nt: TGCGCCAGCAGTGGGGGGTCTAATTCACCCCTCCACTTT
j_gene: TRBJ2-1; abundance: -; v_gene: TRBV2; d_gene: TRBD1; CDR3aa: CASSGQGAGSEQFF; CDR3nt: TGTGCCAGCAGTGGGCAGGGGGCCGGGAGTGAGCAGTTCTTC
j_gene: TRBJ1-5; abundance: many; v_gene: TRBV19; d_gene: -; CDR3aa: CASSRTATNQPQHF; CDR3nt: TGTGCCAGTAGTAGGACAGCTACTAATCAGCCCCAGCATTTT
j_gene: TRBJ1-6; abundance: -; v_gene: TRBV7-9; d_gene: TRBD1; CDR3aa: CASSTGQNFNSPLHF; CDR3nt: TGTGCCAGCAGCACGGGACAGAACTTCAATTCACCCCTCCACTTT
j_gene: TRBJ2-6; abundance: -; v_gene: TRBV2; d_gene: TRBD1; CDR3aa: CASSIQGSGANVLTF; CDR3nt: TGTGCCAGCAGCATACAGGGGTCTGGGGCCAACGTCCTGACTTTC
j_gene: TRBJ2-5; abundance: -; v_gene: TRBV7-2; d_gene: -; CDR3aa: CASSSRLLYQETQYF; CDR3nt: TGTGCCAGCAGCTCCCGACTGCTCTACCAAGAGACCCAGTACTTC
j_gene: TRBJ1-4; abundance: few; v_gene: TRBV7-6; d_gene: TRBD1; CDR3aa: CASSLGGQGLGEKLFF; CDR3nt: TGTGCCAGCAGCTTGGGGGGACAGGGTCTTGGGGAAAAACTGTTTTTT
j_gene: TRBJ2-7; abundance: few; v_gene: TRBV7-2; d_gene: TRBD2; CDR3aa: CASSLVAGSEQYF; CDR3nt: TGTGCCAGCAGCTTAGTAGCGGGGAGTGAGCAGTACTTC
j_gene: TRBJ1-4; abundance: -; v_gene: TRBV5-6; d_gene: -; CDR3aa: CASSSKGGDDEKLFF; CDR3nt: TGTGCCAGCAGCTCCAAAGGGGGAGACGATGAAAAACTGTTTTTT